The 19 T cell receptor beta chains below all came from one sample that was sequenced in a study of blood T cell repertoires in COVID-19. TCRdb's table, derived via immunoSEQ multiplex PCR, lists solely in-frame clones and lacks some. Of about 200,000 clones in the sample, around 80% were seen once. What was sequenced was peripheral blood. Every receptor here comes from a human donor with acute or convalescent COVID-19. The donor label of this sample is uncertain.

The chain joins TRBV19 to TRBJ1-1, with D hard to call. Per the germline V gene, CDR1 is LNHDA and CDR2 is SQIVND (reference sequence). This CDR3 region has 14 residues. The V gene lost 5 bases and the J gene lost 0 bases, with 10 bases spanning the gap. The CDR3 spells CASSFTQLNTEAFF. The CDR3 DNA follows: TGTGCCAGTAGTTTCACACAGTTGAACACTGAAGCTTTCTTT. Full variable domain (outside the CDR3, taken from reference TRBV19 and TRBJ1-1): DGGITQSPKYLFRKEGQNVTLSCEQNLNHDAMYWYRQDPGQGLRLIYYSQIVNDFQKGDIAEGYSVSREKKESFPLTVTSAQKNPTAFYLCASSFTQLNTEAFFGQGTRLTVV.

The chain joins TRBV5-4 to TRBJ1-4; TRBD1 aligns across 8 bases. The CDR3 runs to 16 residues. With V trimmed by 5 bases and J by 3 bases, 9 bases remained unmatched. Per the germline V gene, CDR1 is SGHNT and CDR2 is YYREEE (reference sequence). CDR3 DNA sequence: TGTGCCAGCAGTTCGACAGGGGCCAAGGCTAATGAAAAACTGTTTTTT. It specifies CASSSTGAKANEKLFF.

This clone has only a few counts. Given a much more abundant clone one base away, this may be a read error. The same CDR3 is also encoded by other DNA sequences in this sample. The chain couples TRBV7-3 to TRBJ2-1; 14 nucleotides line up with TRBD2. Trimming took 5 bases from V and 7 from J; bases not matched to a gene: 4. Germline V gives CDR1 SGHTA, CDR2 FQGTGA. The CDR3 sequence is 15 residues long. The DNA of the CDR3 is TGTGCCAGCAGCCCCGGGACTAGCGGGAGTAATGAGCAGTTCTTC. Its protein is CASSPGTSGSNEQFF.

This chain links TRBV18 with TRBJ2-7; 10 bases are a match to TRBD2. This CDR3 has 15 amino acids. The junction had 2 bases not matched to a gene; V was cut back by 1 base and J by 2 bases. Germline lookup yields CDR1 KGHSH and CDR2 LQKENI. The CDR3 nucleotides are TGTGCCAGCTCACCACAGCGGGAGGGCCCCTACGAGCAGTACTTC. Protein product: CASSPQREGPYEQYF.

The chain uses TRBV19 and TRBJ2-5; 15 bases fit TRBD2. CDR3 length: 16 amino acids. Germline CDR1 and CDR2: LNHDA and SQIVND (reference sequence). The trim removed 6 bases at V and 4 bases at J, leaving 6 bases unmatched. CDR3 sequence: CASSPTGLAGGETQYF. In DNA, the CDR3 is TGTGCCAGTAGCCCTACGGGACTAGCGGGAGGAGAGACCCAGTACTTC. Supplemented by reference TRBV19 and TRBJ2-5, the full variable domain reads DGGITQSPKYLFRKEGQNVTLSCEQNLNHDAMYWYRQDPGQGLRLIYYSQIVNDFQKGDIAEGYSVSREKKESFPLTVTSAQKNPTAFYLCASSPTGLAGGETQYFGPGTRLLVL.

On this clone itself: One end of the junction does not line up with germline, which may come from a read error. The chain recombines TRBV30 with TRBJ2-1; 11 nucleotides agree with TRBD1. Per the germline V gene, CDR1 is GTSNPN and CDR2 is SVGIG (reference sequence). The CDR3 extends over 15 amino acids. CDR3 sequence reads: CACPNRDRGYSEQFF. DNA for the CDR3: TGTGCCTGCCCAAACCGGGACAGGGGGTACAGTGAGCAGTTCTTC.

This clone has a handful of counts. The CDR3, as DNA: TGTGCCAGCAGCCAAGCGCACTCACTGGGGGGGCCGACTGAAGCTTTCTTT. It encodes CASSQAHSLGGPTEAFF. The chain employs TRBV3-1 (or the pseudogene TRBV3-2) and TRBJ1-1, with D maybe TRBD1 (6 bases). Germline assignment: CDR1 LGHDT and CDR2 YNNKEL (reference sequence). The CDR3 consists of 17 residues. V lost 1 base to trimming and J lost 5 bases, with 20 bases between them.

For the CDR3, the DNA is TGTGCCAGTAGTTCCGGGACAGGGACTTCTGGAAACACCATATATTTT. Its translation: CASSSGTGTSGNTIYF. This chain joins TRBV19 and TRBJ1-3; 9 bases agree with TRBD1. The germline CDR1 and CDR2 sequences are LNHDA and SQIVND (reference sequence). Trimming cost V 5 bases and J 1 base; bases outside gene matches: 6. This CDR3 region has 16 residues.

The CDR3 is CASSGDRGHEQYF. The CDR3 nucleotides are TGTGCCAGTAGTGGAGACAGGGGCCACGAGCAGTACTTC. The chain combines TRBV19 with TRBJ2-7; TRBD1 matches 8 bases. V lost 5 bases and J lost 5; bases outside the gene matches: 5. The CDR3 consists of 13 residues. Germline CDR1 and CDR2: LNHDA and SQIVND (reference sequence).

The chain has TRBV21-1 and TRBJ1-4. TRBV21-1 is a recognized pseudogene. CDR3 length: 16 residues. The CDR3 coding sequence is TGTGCCAACCCAATAGGAGGGGCGCTTACTAATGAAAAACTGTTTTTT. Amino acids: CANPIGGALTNEKLFF.

This CDR3 is CASSPTRDRVSYEQYF. The CDR3 bases are TGTGCCAGCTCACCCACGAGGGACAGGGTCTCCTACGAGCAGTACTTC. J is TRBJ2-7 and V is TRBV18; 9 bases agree with TRBD1. The CDR3 totals 16 residues. Per germline, CDR1 KGHSH and CDR2 LQKENI. Trimming took 3 bases from V and 0 from J; bases not matched to a gene: 6. Variable domain in full (rest from reference TRBV18 and TRBJ2-7): NAGVMQNPRHLVRRRGQEARLRCSPMKGHSHVYWYRQLPEEGLKFMVYLQKENIIDESGMPKERFSAEFPKEGPSILRIQQVVRGDSAAYFCASSPTRDRVSYEQYFGPGTRLTVT.

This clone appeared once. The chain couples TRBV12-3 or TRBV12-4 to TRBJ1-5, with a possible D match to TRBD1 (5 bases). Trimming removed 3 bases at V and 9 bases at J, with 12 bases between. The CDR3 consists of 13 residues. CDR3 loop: CASSFGQGWPQHF. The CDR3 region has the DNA TGTGCCAGCAGTTTTGGTCAGGGTTGGCCCCAGCATTTT.

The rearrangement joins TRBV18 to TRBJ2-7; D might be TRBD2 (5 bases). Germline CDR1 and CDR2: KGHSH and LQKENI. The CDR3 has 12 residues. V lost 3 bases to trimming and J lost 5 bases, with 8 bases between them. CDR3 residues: CASSPTGDEQYF. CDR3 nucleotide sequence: TGTGCCAGCTCACCGACCGGGGACGAGCAGTACTTC.

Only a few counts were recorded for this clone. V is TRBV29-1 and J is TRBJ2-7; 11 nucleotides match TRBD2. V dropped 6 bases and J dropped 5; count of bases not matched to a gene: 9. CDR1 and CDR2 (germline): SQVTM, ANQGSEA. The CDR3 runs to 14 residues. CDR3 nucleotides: TGCAGCGTGACACCCGGGACTAGCGGCCACGAGCAGTACTTC. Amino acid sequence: CSVTPGTSGHEQYF.

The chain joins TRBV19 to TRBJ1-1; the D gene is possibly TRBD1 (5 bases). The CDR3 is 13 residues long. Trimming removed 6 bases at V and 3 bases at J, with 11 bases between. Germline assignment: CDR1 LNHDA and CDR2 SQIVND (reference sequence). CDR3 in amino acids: CASSPRGDTEAFF. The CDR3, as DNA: TGTGCCAGTAGCCCACGGGGGGACACTGAAGCTTTCTTT.

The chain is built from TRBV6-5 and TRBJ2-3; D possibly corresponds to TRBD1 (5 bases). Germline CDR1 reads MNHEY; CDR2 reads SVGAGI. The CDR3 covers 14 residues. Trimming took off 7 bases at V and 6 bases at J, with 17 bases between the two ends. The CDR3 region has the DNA TGTGCCAGCACGTCACAGTCAGGGTCCGATACGCAGTATTTT. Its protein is CASTSQSGSDTQYF.

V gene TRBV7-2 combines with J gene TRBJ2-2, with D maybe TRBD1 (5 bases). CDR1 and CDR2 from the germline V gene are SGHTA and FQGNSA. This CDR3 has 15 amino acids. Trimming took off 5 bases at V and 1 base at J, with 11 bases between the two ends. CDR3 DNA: TGTGCCAGCAGCGTCGACAGACTGAACACCGGGGAGCTGTTTTTT. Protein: CASSVDRLNTGELFF.

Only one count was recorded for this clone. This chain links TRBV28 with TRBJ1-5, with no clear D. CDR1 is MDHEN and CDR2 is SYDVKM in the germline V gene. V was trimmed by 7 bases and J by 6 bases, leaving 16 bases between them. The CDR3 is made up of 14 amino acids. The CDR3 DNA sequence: TGTGCCAGCATTTCAGTCCTCCGGGGTCAGCCCCAGCATTTT. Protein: CASISVLRGQPQHF.

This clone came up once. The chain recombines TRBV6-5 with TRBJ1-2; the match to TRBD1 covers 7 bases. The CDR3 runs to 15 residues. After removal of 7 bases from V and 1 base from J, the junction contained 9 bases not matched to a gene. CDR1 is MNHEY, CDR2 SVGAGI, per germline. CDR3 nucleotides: TGTGCCAGCACCATAACGACAGGGTATAACTATGGCTACACCTTC. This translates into CASTITTGYNYGYTF.